This T cell receptor (beta chain) comes out of a study of blood T cell repertoires in COVID-19. At the level of the study: Collection of acute and convalescent COVID-19 samples took place in the United States, Italy and Spain.

TCRdb's table, derived via immunoSEQ multiplex PCR, lists solely in-frame clones and lacks some. The table has about 280,000 clones, around 90% seen once; the top ten hold about 8.6%. Germline V lookup: CDR1 SGHTA, CDR2 FQGTGA. CDR3 length: 14 amino acids. The junction had 7 bases not matched to a gene; V was cut back by 5 bases and J by 7 bases. This clone appeared once. The V gene is TRBV7-3, the J gene TRBJ2-2; 7 nucleotides align to TRBD1. The sequenced sample was peripheral blood. The clonotype was recovered from a man aged 18 to 30 with active or convalescent COVID-19. CDR3 amino acids: CASSPGTVGGELFF. In nucleotides, the CDR3 is TGTGCCAGCAGCCCCGGGACAGTAGGCGGGGAGCTGTTTTTT.